Presented here are 11 T cell receptor beta chains from one specimen sequenced in a study of regulatory T cells in long-lasting Graves disease. Time point indicated: newly diagnosed GD, antithyroid drugs for less than 3 months. Generation of the TCR library employed RNA extracted from PBMCs. Construction of TCR beta libraries relied on iRepertoire HTBI primers and on Arm-PCR targeting CDR3 regions. In TCRdb, the multiplex PCR reads were re-called with MiXCR into one record per CDR3 protein. The sample yields around 450,000 distinct CDR3 sequences, about 15% seen once. The data were also submitted as part of a second study, on T cells in Graves' hyperthyroidism and ophthalmopathy.

The sequencing here drew on peripheral blood mononuclear cells (PBMCs), taken at new diagnosis, from a patient treated with antithyroid drugs. These receptors all come from a woman younger than 45 with Graves disease.

The genes are TRBV2 and TRBJ2-6; the D is unclear. This CDR3 region has 13 residues. V lost 8 bases and J lost 0, with 5 bases in between. Germline CDR1 SNHLY, CDR2 FYNNEI. The CDR3 bases are TGTGCCAGCCAGGACTCTGGGGCCAACGTCCTGACTTTC. This gives the protein CASQDSGANVLTF.

This clonotype was observed a handful of times. This chain connects TRBV5-4 to TRBJ2-1, with no clear D. The V gene lost 5 bases and the J gene lost 4 bases, with 13 bases spanning the gap. Per germline, CDR1 SGHNT and CDR2 YYREEE (reference sequence). CDR3 length: 14 amino acids. CDR3 protein: CASSSDQLYNEQFF. CDR3 in DNA: TGTGCCAGCAGTTCGGATCAGCTGTACAATGAGCAGTTCTTC.

The chain has TRBV7-3 and TRBJ1-1; D may be TRBD1 (5 bases). CDR3 length equals 14 residues. Germline CDR1 and CDR2: SGHTA and FQGTGA. Trimming left V 6 bases short and J 5 bases short, with 16 bases between. Written as DNA, the CDR3 is TGTGCCAGCAGGTCCAAGGGGAGTGGAACTGAAGCTTTCTTT. It is translated as CASRSKGSGTEAFF.

This clonotype was recorded many times. The conserved phenylalanine or tryptophan is not found at the CDR3 terminus, so this likely reflects a read error. The DNA is omitted, as the CDR3 cannot be located on it reliably, and the CDR3 follows TCRdb's listing. The rearrangement uses TRBV12-3 or TRBV12-4 and TRBJ2-7; TRBD2 is taken as the D call from the table, unchecked against the DNA. The CDR3 is 13 residues long, counting both termini. The CDR3 sequence is CASRAGPSAILHL.

Many counts were recorded for this clonotype. V usage is TRBV7-3 and J usage is TRBJ2-5; 15 bases map to TRBD2. The CDR3 covers 16 residues. The V gene's germline CDR1 is SGHTA and CDR2 FQGTGA. J gave up 7 bases and V 5 bases, and 8 bases lay outside the gene matches. The CDR3 here is CASSGGGLAGGMTQYF. CDR3 in DNA: TGTGCCAGCAGCGGGGGGGGACTAGCGGGAGGAATGACCCAGTACTTC.

The chain combines TRBV12-3 or TRBV12-4 with TRBJ2-6; 8 bases line up with TRBD1. CDR3 length equals 18 residues. The trim removed 7 bases at V and 0 bases at J, leaving 11 bases unmatched. For the CDR3, the DNA is TGTGCCAGCACCCCGGGGGACAGGTTACACTCTGGGGCCAACGTCCTGACTTTC. Residues: CASTPGDRLHSGANVLTF.

This clonotype has just a few counts. This sequence joins TRBV5-1 and TRBJ2-4; 9 bases fit TRBD1. The ends lost 2 bases at V and 0 bases at J; junction bases unmatched: 6. Germline-derived CDR1 and CDR2 are SGHRS and YFSETQ. CDR3 size: 17 residues. The CDR3, as DNA: TGCGCCAGCAGCTTAACCGGGACAGGGATAGCCAAAAACATTCAGTACTTC. This encodes CASSLTGTGIAKNIQYF.

The chain combines TRBV19 with TRBJ2-6; tentative D call: TRBD1 (5 bases). Germline V lookup: CDR1 LNHDA, CDR2 SQIVND (reference sequence). V was shortened by 7 bases and J by 0 bases, with 16 bases between the two germline ends. The CDR3 runs to 17 residues. The CDR3 bases are TGTGCCAGTACCTACAGTACAGGTATCTCTGGGGCCAACGTCCTGACTTTC. Its protein product is CASTYSTGISGANVLTF.

This clonotype was picked up many times. V is TRBV29-1 and J is TRBJ2-7, with TRBD2 matching 8 bases. The CDR3 contains 12 residues. Losses at the gene ends were 4 bases for V and 4 bases for J; bases not matched to a gene: 3. CDR1 and CDR2 from the germline V gene are SQVTM and ANQGSEA. The CDR3 DNA reads as TGCAGCGTTGTGCGGGGGGTGTACGAGCAGTACTTC. It encodes CSVVRGVYEQYF.

Many counts were recorded for this clonotype. V is TRBV12-3 or TRBV12-4 and J is TRBJ1-1, with D unclear. V shed 2 bases and J shed 11 bases, with 9 bases lying between them. The CDR3 runs 11 residues. CDR3 protein: CASSLTLNAFF. CDR3 nucleotide sequence: TGTGCCAGCAGTTTAACGTTGAATGCTTTCTTT.

The table lists this clonotype with many counts. CDR3 in DNA: TGTGCCAGCACCTCCGGAATAGATACGCAGTATTTT. This codes for CASTSGIDTQYF. The chain recombines TRBV5-6 with TRBJ2-3; the D is unclear. Germline V gives CDR1 SGHDT, CDR2 YYEEEE. V gave up 6 bases and J gave up 5 bases, with 10 bases separating them. The CDR3 is made up of 12 amino acids.